Each of the 7 T cell receptor beta chains below was sequenced from the same sample in a study of blood T cell repertoires in COVID-19. Only in-frame clones appear in the TCRdb table, and some are missing; sequencing was by immunoSEQ multiplex PCR. The sample contains about 210,000 clones, 84% of which appear only once. The specimen was peripheral blood. All receptors come from a woman in her fifties or sixties with active or convalescent COVID-19.

The J gene is TRBJ2-7, the V gene TRBV3-1 (or the pseudogene TRBV3-2); 9 bases are shared with TRBD2. CDR1 and CDR2 (germline): LGHDT, YNNKEL (reference sequence). V was pared by 3 bases and J by 0 bases, with 3 bases of the junction left unmatched. This CDR3 is built from 15 residues. The DNA for the CDR3 is TGTGCCAGCAGCCACCAGCGGGAGGACTCCTACGAGCAGTACTTC. Translating it yields CASSHQREDSYEQYF.

This chain uses TRBV9 with TRBJ1-1, with 7 bases identical to TRBD1. The CDR3 extends over 16 amino acids. V was pared by 3 bases and J by 2 bases, with 10 bases of the junction left unmatched. Germline V lookup: CDR1 SGDLS, CDR2 YYNGEE. The CDR3 nucleotides are TGTGCCAGCAGCGCCACAGGGGCGGGTGGAAACACTGAAGCTTTCTTT. Encoded protein: CASSATGAGGNTEAFF.

In its sample, this clone was seen once. The V call is TRBV6-5, the J call TRBJ2-5; TRBD1 might be the D (5 bases). With 8 bases removed from V and 1 base from J, the gap between germline ends came to 14 bases. Germline CDR1 reads MNHEY; CDR2 reads SVGAGI. The length of the CDR3 is 14 residues. DNA for the CDR3: TGTGCCAGCTCCCTAGGGGTCCTCCAAGAGACCCAGTACTTC. The encoded protein is CASSLGVLQETQYF.

The V gene is TRBV29-1, the J gene TRBJ2-2; 7 bases map to TRBD1. V shed 5 bases and J 0 bases; nucleotides not matched to a gene: 3. The CDR3 consists of 14 residues. CDR1 and CDR2 from the germline V gene are SQVTM and ANQGSEA. Written as DNA, the CDR3 is TGCAGCGTTTTTGGACAGGCGAACACCGGGGAGCTGTTTTTT. It specifies CSVFGQANTGELFF.

This clone was detected only once. The chain combines TRBV5-4 with TRBJ2-7, with unresolved D. Germline values: CDR1 SGHNT, CDR2 YYREEE (reference sequence). Trimming pared 0 bases from V and 5 bases from J, leaving 12 bases between. The CDR3 totals 14 residues. CDR3 region: CASSLDWSSNEQYF. For the CDR3, the DNA is TGTGCCAGCAGCTTGGATTGGAGTAGTAACGAGCAGTACTTC. Supplemented by reference TRBV5-4 and TRBJ2-7, the full variable domain reads ETGVTQSPTHLIKTRGQQVTLRCSSQSGHNTVSWYQQALGQGPQFIFQYYREEENGRGNFPPRFSGLQFPNYSSELNVNALELDDSALYLCASSLDWSSNEQYFGPGTRLTVT.

The chain employs TRBV28 and TRBJ1-5; the D is unclear. This CDR3 spans 12 amino acids. Trimming took off 6 bases at V and 4 bases at J, with 7 bases between the two ends. Germline CDR1 MDHEN, CDR2 SYDVKM. The CDR3 spells CASSRRNQPQHF. As DNA, the CDR3 is TGTGCCAGCAGCCGGAGAAATCAGCCCCAGCATTTT.

The chain combines TRBV20-1 with TRBJ1-1; D is perhaps TRBD1 (6 bases). Germline lookup yields CDR1 DFQATT and CDR2 SNEGSKA (reference sequence). This CDR3 comprises 13 residues. Deletions cut 3 bases from V and 3 bases from J, with 11 bases between. The CDR3 coding sequence is TGCAGTGCTAGTTCACAGGGCTACACTGAAGCTTTCTTT. Protein: CSASSQGYTEAFF.